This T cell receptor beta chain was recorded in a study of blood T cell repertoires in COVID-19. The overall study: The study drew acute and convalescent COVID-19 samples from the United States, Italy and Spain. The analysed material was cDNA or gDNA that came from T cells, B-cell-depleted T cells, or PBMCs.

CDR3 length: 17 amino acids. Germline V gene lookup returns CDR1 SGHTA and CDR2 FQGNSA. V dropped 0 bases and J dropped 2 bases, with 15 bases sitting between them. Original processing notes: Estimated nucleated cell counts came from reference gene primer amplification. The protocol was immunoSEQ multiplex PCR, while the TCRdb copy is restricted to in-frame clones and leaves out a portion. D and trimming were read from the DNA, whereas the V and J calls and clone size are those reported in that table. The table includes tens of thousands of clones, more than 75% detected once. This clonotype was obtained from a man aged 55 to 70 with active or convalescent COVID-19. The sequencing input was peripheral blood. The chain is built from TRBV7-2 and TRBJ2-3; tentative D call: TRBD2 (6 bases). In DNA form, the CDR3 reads TGTGCCAGCAGCTTAGCGTCGGTTGGGGGGTCCACAGATACGCAGTATTTT. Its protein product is CASSLASVGGSTDTQYF.